The rows below give T cell receptor beta chains drawn from one sample of a study of shared clonotypes between healthy human individuals. TCRdb's copy holds only in-frame clones and misses some; the assay was immunoSEQ multiplex PCR. Here the sample spans some 500,000 clones, 90% to 96% being singletons. The sample consisted of naive CD4+ T cells sorted from blood. These receptors all come from a woman between 25 and 40 years old in good health. Each CDR3 is given with its conserved first and last residue. Each record gives: J gene, V gene, CDR3 length, D gene, clone size, CDR3 DNA, CDR3 protein. The D gene is left open where the match is weak. Clone size is stated in some rows and not others, as once, few, many or a class when expanded.

TRBJ2-3 TRBV5-1 16 TRBD1 . TGCGCCAGCAGCTCGTCGGGACAGAAGATTGGAGATACGCAGTATTTT CASSSSGQKIGDTQYF
TRBJ2-7 TRBV28 11 . . TGTGCCAGCAGTTTAGGATACCGACAGTACTTC CASSLGYRQYF
TRBJ2-7 TRBV27 13 TRBD1 . TGTGCCAGCAGTCCCCATAACAGGGGCGAGCAGTACTTC CASSPHNRGEQYF
TRBJ2-7 TRBV5-1 14 TRBD2 . TGCGCCAGCAGCTCGACTAGCGGGAGTAACGAGCAGTACTTC CASSSTSGSNEQYF
TRBJ2-7 TRBV4-2 11 . . TGTGCCAGCAGCCAAGAGAATGAGCAGTACTTC CASSQENEQYF
TRBJ2-1 TRBV6-5 15 TRBD1 . TGTGCCAGCAGTGCCGACAGGGCGCAGTACAATGAGCAGTTCTTC CASSADRAQYNEQFF
TRBJ2-5 TRBV28 15 . . TGTGCCAGCAGTTTATGGGAGGGAGGGGGAGAGACCCAGTACTTC CASSLWEGGGETQYF
TRBJ2-1 TRBV20-1 11 . . TGCAGTGCTAGGGCTTTCAATGAGCAGTTCTTC CSARAFNEQFF
TRBJ2-7 TRBV2 16 TRBD2 . TGTGCCACCGACAGCGGGAGCCAACTTTTGTCCTACGAGCAGTACTTC CATDSGSQLLSYEQYF
TRBJ1-3 TRBV19 16 . . TGTGCCAGTAGTATAGCTCGTACTAGCTCTGGAAACACCATATATTTT CASSIARTSSGNTIYF
TRBJ2-7 TRBV19 15 . once TGTGCCAGTAGCAGATACCGGGACCTCACCTACGAGCAGTACTTC CASSRYRDLTYEQYF
TRBJ1-2 TRBV5-4 13 . . TGTGCCAGCAGCTTGCCAGAATACTATGGCTACACCTTC CASSLPEYYGYTF
TRBJ2-7 TRBV10-2 15 TRBD1 . TGCGCCAGCAGGATGGGACAGGGGGCTTCCTACGAGCAGTACTTC CASRMGQGASYEQYF
TRBJ1-5 TRBV15 16 TRBD1 . TGTGCCACCAGCAGAGATAAGGACAGGGGCACTCAGCCCCAGCATTTT CATSRDKDRGTQPQHF
TRBJ2-5 TRBV28 16 TRBD1 . TGTGCCAGCAGTTTATGGCGGAGACAGGGGAAAGAGACCCAGTACTTC CASSLWRRQGKETQYF
TRBJ1-2 TRBV2 20 . . TGTGCCAGCAGTGCGATTTCCTGGTCAAGGGGCCGCCCCACTAACTATGGCTACACCTTC CASSAISWSRGRPTNYGYTF
TRBJ2-7 TRBV28 14 . . TGTGCCAGCCACTCACCGGCAGGGGATTACGAGCAGTACTTC CASHSPAGDYEQYF
TRBJ2-2 TRBV5-6 15 . once TGTGCCAGCAGCGTCAGGGGACCGAACACCGGGGAGCTGTTTTTT CASSVRGPNTGELFF
TRBJ2-5 TRBV4-1 16 TRBD2 . TGCGCCAGCAGCCAAGTAGCGGGATTACTGCAAGAGACCCAGTACTTC CASSQVAGLLQETQYF
TRBJ1-2 TRBV7-8 14 TRBD1 . TGTGCCAGCAGCTTCGACAGGGCAGGAGGTGGCTACACCTTC CASSFDRAGGGYTF
TRBJ2-1 TRBV18 20 TRBD2 once TGTGCCAGCTCACCTCCACGGGACAGGGGGACTAGCGGGAGCCTTCGTGAGCAGTTCTTC CASSPPRDRGTSGSLREQFF
TRBJ2-2 TRBV12-5 12 . . TGTGCTAGTGGTTTGGGAGGAGGGGAGCTGTTTTTT CASGLGGGELFF
TRBJ2-7 TRBV10-1 15 TRBD2 few TGCGCCAGCAGTGAGAGTCCGGGGGGGGTCCACGAGCAGTACTTC CASSESPGGVHEQYF
TRBJ2-1 TRBV5-8 16 . once TGTGCCAGCAGCTTTTTATCCGGGCAGACAAACAATGAGCAGTTCTTC CASSFLSGQTNNEQFF
TRBJ2-5 TRBV6-5 11 . . TGTGCCAGCAGTTACGGAGAGACCCAGTACTTC CASSYGETQYF
TRBJ1-1 TRBV5-6 14 . . TGTGCCAGCAGCTTTTTAGGGCTGGAGACTGAAGCTTTCTTT CASSFLGLETEAFF
TRBJ2-2 TRBV15 17 TRBD2 . TGTGCCACCAGCCTACGAAGCGGGAGAATAACCGCCGGGGAGCTGTTTTTT CATSLRSGRITAGELFF
TRBJ1-1 TRBV19 14 . . TGTGCCAGTAGTGTGGACACCCGGGGCACTGAAGCTTTCTTT CASSVDTRGTEAFF
TRBJ2-6 TRBV7-9 18 . few TGTGCCAGCAGCTTATTAGGCAGGGGCTACTCTGGGGCCAACGTCCTGACTTTC CASSLLGRGYSGANVLTF
TRBJ1-6 TRBV30 14 . . TGTGCCTGGAAAGGAGGGACTGGAAATTCACCCCTCCACTTT CAWKGGTGNSPLHF
TRBJ2-7 TRBV18 15 TRBD2 . TGTGCCAGCTCACCAACCGGGACTAGCGGCTACGAGCAGTACTTC CASSPTGTSGYEQYF
TRBJ1-2 TRBV6-5 15 TRBD1 . TGTGCCAGCACCCCGGACAGGGGGCAATCCTATGGCTACACCTTC CASTPDRGQSYGYTF
TRBJ2-3 TRBV6-4 14 . . TGTGCCAGCAGTGAAGGTCCGTTTACAGATACGCAGTATTTT CASSEGPFTDTQYF
TRBJ2-7 TRBV9 16 . . TGTGCCAGCAGCCCCCGCTGGGGATTGGGAGTGAACGAGCAGTACTTC CASSPRWGLGVNEQYF
TRBJ2-7 TRBV28 14 TRBD1 once TGTGCCAGCAGTGGGACAGGGATCTTGTACGAGCAGTACTTC CASSGTGILYEQYF
TRBJ2-3 TRBV5-1 15 TRBD2 . TGCGCCAGCAGCACACTAGCGGGGGCCTCAGATACGCAGTATTTT CASSTLAGASDTQYF